This T cell receptor beta chain was found in a study of blood T cell repertoires in COVID-19. Background on the study: Acute and convalescent COVID-19 samples came from the United States, Italy and Spain. The analysed material was cDNA or gDNA that came from T cells, B-cell-depleted T cells, or PBMCs.

Authors' processing steps: Estimated nucleated cell counts came from reference gene primer amplification. The data were produced by immunoSEQ multiplex PCR, yet TCRdb's version contains in-frame clones alone and is incomplete. V and J calls and clone size are given by that table; D and trimming were obtained from the DNA. The sample includes over 300,000 clones, 86% of them seen just once. The CDR3 sequence is 16 residues long. The germline gives CDR1 LGHDT, CDR2 YNNKEL (reference sequence). Deletions cut 4 bases from V and 2 bases from J, with 15 bases between. The sequenced sample was peripheral blood. This TCR derives from a woman in her 50s with acute or convalescent COVID-19. The V call is TRBV3-1 (or the pseudogene TRBV3-2), the J call TRBJ1-5; D gene uncertain. The CDR3 sequence is CASSPRGSWGNQPQHF. Here the CDR3 DNA reads TGTGCCAGCAGCCCGCGCGGTAGCTGGGGCAATCAGCCCCAGCATTTT.